This T cell receptor beta chain was obtained from a study of T cell changes during pregnancy in multiple sclerosis. The repertoire was sequenced with immunoSEQ multiplex PCR; TCRdb's copy has only in-frame clones and lacks some. Of 35,000 to 45,000 clones detected, 70% to 90% appear once; the ten largest clones hold around 1%. With 4 bases clipped from V and 7 bases from J, the junction kept 14 bases outside the gene matches. CDR1 is SGHDT, CDR2 YYEEEE, per germline. CDR3 length: 16 residues. The sequencing here drew on CD4+ T cells from peripheral blood mononuclear cells, taken after pregnancy. The gene calls are TRBV5-6 and TRBJ1-5; TRBD1 matches at 7 bases. The clonotype originates from a female donor with multiple sclerosis, enrolled in a pregnancy study. The DNA for the CDR3 is TGTGCCAGCAGCATAAAAGGGGGCTTAGGGGTCCAGCCCCAGCATTTT. It codes for CASSIKGGLGVQPQHF.